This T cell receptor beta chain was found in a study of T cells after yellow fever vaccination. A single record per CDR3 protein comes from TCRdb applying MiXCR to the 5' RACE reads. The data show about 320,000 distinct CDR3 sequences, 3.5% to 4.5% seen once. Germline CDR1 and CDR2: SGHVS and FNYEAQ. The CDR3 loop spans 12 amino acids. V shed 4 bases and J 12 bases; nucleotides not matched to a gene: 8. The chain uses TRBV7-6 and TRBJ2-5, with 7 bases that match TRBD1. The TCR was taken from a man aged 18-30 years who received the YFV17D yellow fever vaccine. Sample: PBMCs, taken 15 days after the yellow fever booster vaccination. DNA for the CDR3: TGTGCCAGCAGCTCCAGACAGGGCGAAAAGTACTTC. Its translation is CASSSRQGEKYF.